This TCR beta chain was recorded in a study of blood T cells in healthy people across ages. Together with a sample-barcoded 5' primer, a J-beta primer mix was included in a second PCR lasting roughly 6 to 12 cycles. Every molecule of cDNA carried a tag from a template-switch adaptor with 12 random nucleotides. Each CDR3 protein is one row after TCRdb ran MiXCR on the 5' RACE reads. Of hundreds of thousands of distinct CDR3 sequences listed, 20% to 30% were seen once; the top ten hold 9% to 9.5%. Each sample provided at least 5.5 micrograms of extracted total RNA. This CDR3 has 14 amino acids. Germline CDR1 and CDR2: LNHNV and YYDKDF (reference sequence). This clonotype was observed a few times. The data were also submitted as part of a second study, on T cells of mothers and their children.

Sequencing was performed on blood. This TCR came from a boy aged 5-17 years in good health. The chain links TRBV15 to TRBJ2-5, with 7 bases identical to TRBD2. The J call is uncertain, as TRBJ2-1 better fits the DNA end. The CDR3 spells CATSRDRGVREQFF. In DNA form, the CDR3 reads TGTGCCACCAGCAGAGATCGGGGGGTTCGAGAGCAGTTCTTC.